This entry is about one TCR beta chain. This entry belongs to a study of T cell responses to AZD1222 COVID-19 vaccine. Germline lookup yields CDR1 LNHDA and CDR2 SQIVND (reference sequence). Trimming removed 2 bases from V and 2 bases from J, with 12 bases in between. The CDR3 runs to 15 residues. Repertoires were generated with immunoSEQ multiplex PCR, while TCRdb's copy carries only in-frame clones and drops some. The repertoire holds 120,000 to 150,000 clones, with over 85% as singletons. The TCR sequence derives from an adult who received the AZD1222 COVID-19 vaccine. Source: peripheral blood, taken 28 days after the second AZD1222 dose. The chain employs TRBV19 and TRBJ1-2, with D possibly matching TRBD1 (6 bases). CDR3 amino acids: CASSIRGHFNYGYTF. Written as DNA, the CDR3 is TGTGCCAGTAGTATACGGGGACACTTCAACTATGGCTACACCTTC.